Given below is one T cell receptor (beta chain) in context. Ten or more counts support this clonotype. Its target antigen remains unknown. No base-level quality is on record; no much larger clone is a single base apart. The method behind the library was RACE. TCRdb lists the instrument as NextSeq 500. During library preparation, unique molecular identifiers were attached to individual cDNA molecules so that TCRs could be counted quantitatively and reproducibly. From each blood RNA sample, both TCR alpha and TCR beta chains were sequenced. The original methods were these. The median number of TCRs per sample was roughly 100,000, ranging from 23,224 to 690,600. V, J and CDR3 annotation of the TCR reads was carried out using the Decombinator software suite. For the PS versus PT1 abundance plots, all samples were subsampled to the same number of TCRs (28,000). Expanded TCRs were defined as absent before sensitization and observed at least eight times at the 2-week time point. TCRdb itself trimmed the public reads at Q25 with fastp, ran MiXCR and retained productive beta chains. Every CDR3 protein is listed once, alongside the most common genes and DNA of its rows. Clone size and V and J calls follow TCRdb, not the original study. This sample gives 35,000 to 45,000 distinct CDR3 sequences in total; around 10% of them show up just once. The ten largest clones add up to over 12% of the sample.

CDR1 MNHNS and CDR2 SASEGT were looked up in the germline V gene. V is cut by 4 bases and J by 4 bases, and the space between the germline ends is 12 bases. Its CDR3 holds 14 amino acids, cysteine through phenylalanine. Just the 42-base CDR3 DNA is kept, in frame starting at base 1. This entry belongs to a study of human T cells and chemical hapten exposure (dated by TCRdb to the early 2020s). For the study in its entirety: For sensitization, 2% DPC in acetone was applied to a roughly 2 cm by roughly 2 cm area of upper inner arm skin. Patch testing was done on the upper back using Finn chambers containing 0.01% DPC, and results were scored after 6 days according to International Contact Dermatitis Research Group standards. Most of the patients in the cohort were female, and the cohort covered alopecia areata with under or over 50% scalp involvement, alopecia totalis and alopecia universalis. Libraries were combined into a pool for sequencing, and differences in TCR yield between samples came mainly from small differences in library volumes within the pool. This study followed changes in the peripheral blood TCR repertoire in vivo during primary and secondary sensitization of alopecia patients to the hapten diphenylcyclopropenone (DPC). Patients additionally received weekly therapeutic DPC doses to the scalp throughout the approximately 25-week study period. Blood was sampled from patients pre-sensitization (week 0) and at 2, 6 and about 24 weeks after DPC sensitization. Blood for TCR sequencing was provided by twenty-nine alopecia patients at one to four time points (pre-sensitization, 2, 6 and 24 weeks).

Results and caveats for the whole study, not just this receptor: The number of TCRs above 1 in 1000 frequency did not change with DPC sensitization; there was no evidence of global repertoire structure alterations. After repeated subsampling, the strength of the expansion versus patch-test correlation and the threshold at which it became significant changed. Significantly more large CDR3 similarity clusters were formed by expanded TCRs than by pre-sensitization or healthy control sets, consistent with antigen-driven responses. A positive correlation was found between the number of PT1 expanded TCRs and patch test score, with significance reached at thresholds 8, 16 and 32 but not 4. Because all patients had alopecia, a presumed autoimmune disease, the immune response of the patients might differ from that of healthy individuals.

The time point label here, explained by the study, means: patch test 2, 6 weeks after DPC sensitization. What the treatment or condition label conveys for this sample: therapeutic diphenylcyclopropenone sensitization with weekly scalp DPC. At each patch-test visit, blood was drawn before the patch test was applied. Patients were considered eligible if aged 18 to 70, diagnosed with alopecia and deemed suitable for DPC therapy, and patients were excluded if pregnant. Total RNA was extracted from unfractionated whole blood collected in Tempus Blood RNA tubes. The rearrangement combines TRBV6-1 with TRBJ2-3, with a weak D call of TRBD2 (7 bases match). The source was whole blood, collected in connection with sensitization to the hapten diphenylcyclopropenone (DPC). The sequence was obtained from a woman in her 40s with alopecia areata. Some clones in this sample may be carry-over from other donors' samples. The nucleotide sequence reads TGTGCCAGCAGTGTAGGGGGGGCCCCAGATACGCAGTATTTT. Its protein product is CASSVGGAPDTQYF.